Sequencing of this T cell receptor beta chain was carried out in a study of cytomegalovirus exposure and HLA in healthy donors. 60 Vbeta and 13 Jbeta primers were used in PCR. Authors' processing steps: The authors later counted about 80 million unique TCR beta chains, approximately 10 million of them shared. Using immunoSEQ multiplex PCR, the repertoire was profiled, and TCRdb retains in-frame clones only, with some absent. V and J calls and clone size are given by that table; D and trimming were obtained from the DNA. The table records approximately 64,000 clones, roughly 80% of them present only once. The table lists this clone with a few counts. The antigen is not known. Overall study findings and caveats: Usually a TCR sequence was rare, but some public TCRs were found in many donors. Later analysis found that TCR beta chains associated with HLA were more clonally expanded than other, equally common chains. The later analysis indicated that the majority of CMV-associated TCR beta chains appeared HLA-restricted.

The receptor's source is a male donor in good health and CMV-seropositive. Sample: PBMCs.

CDR3 DNA: TGTGCCAGCAGTTACTGGGGTGACAGGGCTTATGGCTACACCTTC. Its translation: CASSYWGDRAYGYTF. The rearrangement links TRBV6-5 to TRBJ1-2; 7 positions agree with TRBD1. The CDR3 is 15 amino acids. CDR1 MNHEY and CDR2 SVGAGI come from the germline V gene. Unmatched junction bases numbered 7, after V lost 1 base and J lost 5 bases.